These 5 T cell receptor beta chains came from one sample sequenced in a study of TIL therapy for anti-PD-1-resistant metastatic lung cancer. Sequencing used immunoSEQ v3. The data were produced by immunoSEQ multiplex PCR, yet TCRdb's version contains in-frame clones alone and is incomplete. The sample has roughly 60,000 clones, roughly 84% seen once. Time point denoted: pre-treatment sample, taken before nivolumab and TIL therapy. The source was blood, collected at baseline. These receptors were taken from a person between 30 and 80 years old with non-small cell lung cancer.

The chain couples TRBV19 to TRBJ2-7, with D maybe TRBD2 (5 bases). CDR3 length equals 13 residues. V lost 1 base and J 2 bases, leaving 6 bases between the germline ends. Germline V CDR1 and CDR2: LNHDA, SQIVND (reference sequence). CDR3 region: CASSIAGTYEQYF. As DNA, the CDR3 is TGTGCCAGTAGTATAGCGGGGACCTACGAGCAGTACTTC.

The chain joins TRBV12-5 to TRBJ2-3; the D is unclear. The V gene lost 3 bases and the J gene lost 5 bases, with 15 bases spanning the gap. CDR3 length equals 15 residues. Germline V gene data show CDR1 as LGHNT and CDR2 as FRNRAP. CDR3 region: CASGFPVGLGDTQYF. The CDR3 coding sequence is TGTGCTAGTGGTTTCCCAGTGGGTCTAGGAGATACGCAGTATTTT.

The CDR3 loop is CASSFDGTGGYEQYF. CDR3 in DNA: TGTGCCAGCAGCTTCGACGGGACAGGGGGATACGAGCAGTACTTC. The genes are TRBV7-3 and TRBJ2-7, with 11 bases lining up with TRBD1. CDR1 is SGHTA and CDR2 is FQGTGA in the germline V gene. The CDR3 covers 15 residues. V gave up 3 bases and J gave up 4 bases; unmatched junction bases: 5.

The chain uses TRBV30 and TRBJ1-2; D unclear. In germline, CDR1 is GTSNPN, CDR2 SVGIG (reference sequence). With 2 bases removed from V and 6 bases from J, the gap between germline ends came to 16 bases. CDR3 size: 14 residues. CDR3 loop: CAWSTLSGIDGYTF. The CDR3 nucleotides read TGTGCCTGGAGTACATTGAGCGGGATCGATGGCTACACCTTC.

The chain is built from TRBV14 and TRBJ1-1; TRBD1 aligns across 8 bases. After removal of 3 bases from V and 5 bases from J, the junction contained 11 bases not matched to a gene. This CDR3 has 16 residues. Germline CDR1 and CDR2: SGHDN and FVKESK. The CDR3 DNA reads as TGTGCCAGCAGCCAGGTCTTTTGGACAGGGCGGACTGAAGCTTTCTTT. As protein: CASSQVFWTGRTEAFF.